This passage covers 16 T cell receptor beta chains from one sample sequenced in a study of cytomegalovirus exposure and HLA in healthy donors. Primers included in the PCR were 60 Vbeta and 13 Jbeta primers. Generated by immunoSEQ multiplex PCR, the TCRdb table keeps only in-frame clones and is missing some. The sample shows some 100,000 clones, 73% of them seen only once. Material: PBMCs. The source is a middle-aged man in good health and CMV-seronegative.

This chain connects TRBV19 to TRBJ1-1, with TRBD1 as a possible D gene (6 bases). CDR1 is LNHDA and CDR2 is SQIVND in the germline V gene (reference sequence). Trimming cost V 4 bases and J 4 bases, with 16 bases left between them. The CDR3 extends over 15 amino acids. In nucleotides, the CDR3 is TGTGCCAGTAGTAACGGACAGTGGGGGTCCACTGAAGCTTTCTTT. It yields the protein CASSNGQWGSTEAFF.

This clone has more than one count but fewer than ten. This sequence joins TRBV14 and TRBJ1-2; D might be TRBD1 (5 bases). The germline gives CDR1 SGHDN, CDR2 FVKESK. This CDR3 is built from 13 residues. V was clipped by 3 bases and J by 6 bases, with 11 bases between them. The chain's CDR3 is CASSHTRGNGYTF. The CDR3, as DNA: TGTGCCAGCAGCCATACACGGGGGAATGGCTACACCTTC.

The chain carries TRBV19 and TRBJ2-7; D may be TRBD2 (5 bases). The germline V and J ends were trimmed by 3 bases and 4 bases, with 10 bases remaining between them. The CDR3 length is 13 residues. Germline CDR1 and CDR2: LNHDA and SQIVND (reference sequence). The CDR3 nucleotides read TGTGCCAGTAGTATTCAACCGGGGTACGAGCAGTACTTC. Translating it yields CASSIQPGYEQYF.

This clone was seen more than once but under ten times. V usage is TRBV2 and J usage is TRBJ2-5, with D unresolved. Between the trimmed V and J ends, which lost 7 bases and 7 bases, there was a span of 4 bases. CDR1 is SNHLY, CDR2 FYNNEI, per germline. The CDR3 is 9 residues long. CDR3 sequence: CASNGTQYF. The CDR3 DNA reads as TGTGCCAGCAACGGGACCCAGTACTTC. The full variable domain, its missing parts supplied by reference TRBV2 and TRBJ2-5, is EPEVTQTPSHQVTQMGQEVILRCVPISNHLYFYWYRQILGQKVEFLVSFYNNEISEKSEIFDDQFSVERPDGSNFTLKIRSTKLEDSAMYFCASNGTQYFGPGTRLLVL.

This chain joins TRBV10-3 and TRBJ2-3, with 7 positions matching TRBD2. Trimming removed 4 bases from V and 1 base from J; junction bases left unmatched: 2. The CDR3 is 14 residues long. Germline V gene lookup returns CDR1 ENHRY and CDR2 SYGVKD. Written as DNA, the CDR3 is TGTGCCATCAGTGGGGGGGGTGGCACAGATACGCAGTATTTT. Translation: CAISGGGGTDTQYF.

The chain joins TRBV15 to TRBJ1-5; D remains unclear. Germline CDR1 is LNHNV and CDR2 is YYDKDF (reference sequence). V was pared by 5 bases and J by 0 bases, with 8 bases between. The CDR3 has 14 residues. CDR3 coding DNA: TGTGCCACCAGCTCAGGTTCTAGCAATCAGCCCCAGCATTTT. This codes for CATSSGSSNQPQHF. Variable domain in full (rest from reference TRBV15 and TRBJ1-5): DAMVIQNPRYQVTQFGKPVTLSCSQTLNHNVMYWYQQKSSQAPKLLFHYYDKDFNNEADTPDNFQSRRPNTSFCFLDIRSPGLGDTAMYLCATSSGSSNQPQHFGDGTRLSIL.

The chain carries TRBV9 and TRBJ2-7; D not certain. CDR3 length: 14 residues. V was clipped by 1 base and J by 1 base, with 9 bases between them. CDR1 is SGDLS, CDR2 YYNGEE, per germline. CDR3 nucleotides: TGTGCCAGCAGCGTAACCCCAGGTTCCTACGAGCAGTACTTC. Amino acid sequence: CASSVTPGSYEQYF.

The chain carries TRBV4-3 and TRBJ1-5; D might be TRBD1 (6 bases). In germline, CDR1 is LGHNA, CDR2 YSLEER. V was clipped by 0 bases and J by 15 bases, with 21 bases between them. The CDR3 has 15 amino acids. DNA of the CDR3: TGCGCCAGCAGCCAAGATCGAACGGGTTCCCAGGGGCCGCATTTT. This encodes CASSQDRTGSQGPHF.

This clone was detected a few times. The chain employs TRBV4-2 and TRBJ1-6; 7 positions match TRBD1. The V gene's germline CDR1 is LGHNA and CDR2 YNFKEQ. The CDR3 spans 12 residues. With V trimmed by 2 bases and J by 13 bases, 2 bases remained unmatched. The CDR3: CASSQPGQPLHF. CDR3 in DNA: TGTGCCAGCAGCCAACCGGGACAGCCCCTCCACTTT.

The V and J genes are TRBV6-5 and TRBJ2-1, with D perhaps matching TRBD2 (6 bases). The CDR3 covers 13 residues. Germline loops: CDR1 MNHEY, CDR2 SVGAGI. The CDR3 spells CPRRGPSYNEQFF. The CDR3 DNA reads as TGTCCGCGGAGGGGCCCTTCCTACAATGAGCAGTTCTTC.

CDR3 in DNA: TGTGCCACCAGCGGAGGACAGGGCTTACCGACCGGGGAGCTGTTTTTT. Amino acids: CATSGGQGLPTGELFF. The chain is built from TRBV15 and TRBJ2-2; TRBD1 aligns across 8 bases. V dropped 5 bases and J dropped 5; count of bases not matched to a gene: 10. The CDR3 length is 16 residues. Germline-derived CDR1 and CDR2 are LNHNV and YYDKDF (reference sequence).

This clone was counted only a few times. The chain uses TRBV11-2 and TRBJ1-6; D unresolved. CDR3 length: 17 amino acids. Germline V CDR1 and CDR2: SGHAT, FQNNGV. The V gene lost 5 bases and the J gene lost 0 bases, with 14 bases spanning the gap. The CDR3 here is CASSHSSVSSYNSPLHF. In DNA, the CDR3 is TGTGCCAGCAGCCACAGTTCGGTGAGCTCCTATAATTCACCCCTCCACTTT.

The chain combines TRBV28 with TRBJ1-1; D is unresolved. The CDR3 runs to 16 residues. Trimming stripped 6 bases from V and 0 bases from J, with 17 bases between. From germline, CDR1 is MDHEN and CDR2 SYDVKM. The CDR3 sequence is CASSIRVGVMNTEAFF. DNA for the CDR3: TGTGCCAGCAGCATAAGAGTCGGGGTCATGAACACTGAAGCTTTCTTT.

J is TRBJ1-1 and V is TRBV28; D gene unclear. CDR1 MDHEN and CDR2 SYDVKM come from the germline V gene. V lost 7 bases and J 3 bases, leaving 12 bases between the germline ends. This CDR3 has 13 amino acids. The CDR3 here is CASKFLEYTEAFF. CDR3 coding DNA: TGTGCCAGCAAGTTTTTGGAGTACACTGAAGCTTTCTTT.

The CDR3 nucleotides read TGTGCCAGCAGCCAAGATCCCCCCTTGACAGGCACCATCTCCTACGAGCAGTACTTC. This translates into CASSQDPPLTGTISYEQYF. V is TRBV4-2 and J is TRBJ2-7, with D possibly matching TRBD1 (6 bases). V lost 0 bases and J 0 bases, leaving 21 bases between the germline ends. This CDR3 comprises 19 residues. The germline CDR1 and CDR2 sequences are LGHNA and YNFKEQ.

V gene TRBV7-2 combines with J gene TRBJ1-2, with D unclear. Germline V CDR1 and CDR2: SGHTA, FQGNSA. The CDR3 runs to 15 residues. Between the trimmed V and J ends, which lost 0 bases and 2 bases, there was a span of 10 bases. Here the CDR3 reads CASSLATASNYGYTF. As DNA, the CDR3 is TGTGCCAGCAGCTTAGCCACAGCATCAAACTATGGCTACACCTTC.